The entry that follows covers one T cell receptor beta chain sequence. Its matching antigen is unknown. This entry is derived from a study of Siglec-9 on CD8 T cells in melanoma. Broader study findings: An effector memory CD8+ T-cell subset seemingly accumulating in melanoma was reportedly marked and regulated by Siglec-9.

Data came from immunoSEQ multiplex PCR; TCRdb stores just in-frame clones and leaves some out. Among 25,000 to 35,000 clones listed, around three quarters were seen once. The CDR3 loop spans 15 amino acids. Germline V CDR1 and CDR2: LGHNA, YNFKEQ. Trimming removed 0 bases from V and 2 bases from J, with 10 bases in between. The TCR was taken from a human donor in good health. The rearrangement joins TRBV4-2 to TRBJ2-5; D uncertain. Sequenced input: Siglec-9- CD8+ T cells sorted from blood. In DNA, the CDR3 is TGTGCCAGCAGCCAAGATGGACGGCAGCAAGAGACCCAGTACTTC. Protein product: CASSQDGRQQETQYF.